The clone carrying this T cell receptor beta chain was detected a few times. The antigen is undetermined. TCRdb called the 5' RACE reads again in MiXCR, with one record for every CDR3 protein. The sample lists some 800,000 distinct CDR3 sequences; roughly 10% were seen once. The data were obtained in a study of CD8 T cells in ankylosing spondylitis. The study's findings and limits: Clones that were linked to disease were CD8+ and were relatively rare in peripheral blood. Ankylosing spondylitis blood appeared to be characterized by a TCR beta motif of 8 or 9 highly homologous variants.

The J segment lost 6 bases and the V segment lost 4 bases, leaving 4 bases of the junction unmatched. The CDR3 is made up of 14 amino acids. In germline, CDR1 is LGHNA, CDR2 YSLEER. Sequencing input: blood, either unsorted or a sorted T cell fraction (not recorded which). This chain connects TRBV4-3 to TRBJ2-4; 9 bases are a match to TRBD2. The receptor was isolated from a male donor with ankylosing spondylitis. The chain's CDR3 is CASSRSSGRNIQYF. The CDR3 nucleotides are TGCGCCAGCAGCCGTAGTAGCGGGAGAAACATTCAGTACTTC.